This T cell receptor beta chain was recorded in a study of T cells in Graves' hyperthyroidism and ophthalmopathy. Study-level background: Peripheral blood was collected at initial diagnosis, before any treatment.

It was RNA transcripts that yielded the amplified TCR beta CDR3 regions. First-round RT-PCR with HTBI primers amplified the TCR CDR3 region. MiXCR, applied by TCRdb to the multiplex PCR reads, yields one record per CDR3 protein. The data hold roughly 380,000 distinct CDR3 sequences, with 15% to 20% observed a single time. This clonotype was counted many times. For Graves' hyperthyroidism to be stable, ophthalmopathy could not progress within 18 months. The authors obtained PBMCs from 10 ml of fresh peripheral blood. Germline values: CDR1 SGHRS, CDR2 YFSETQ. V lost 4 bases to trimming and J lost 5 bases, with 15 bases between them. The CDR3 consists of 14 residues.

Sequencing was done on a sample of blood. This rearrangement joins TRBV5-1 to TRBJ2-5; possibly TRBD1 for D (6 bases). The sequence was obtained from a woman younger than 35 with Graves' hyperthyroidism. In DNA, the CDR3 is TGCGCCAGCAGCACTGGGACGCAGGGGGAGACCCAGTACTTC. The encoded protein is CASSTGTQGETQYF.